This TCR beta chain emerged from a study of blood T cell repertoires in COVID-19. CDR1 KGHSH and CDR2 LQKENI come from the germline V gene. The CDR3 spans 14 residues. V lost 5 bases to trimming and J lost 3 bases; unmatched junction nucleotides: 4. Produced via immunoSEQ multiplex PCR; TCRdb's table is partial and in-frame only. The sample holds fewer than 500,000 clones, more than 80% seen once. What was sequenced was PBMCs or T cells enriched from blood (not recorded which). V and J are TRBV18 and TRBJ2-3; TRBD1 agrees at 8 bases. This clonotype was sampled from a man in his thirties or forties who had recovered from COVID-19. The CDR3 spells CASSITGGTDTQYF. For the CDR3, the DNA is TGTGCCAGCTCAATTACAGGGGGAACAGATACGCAGTATTTT.